A selection of T cell receptor beta chains follows, all from one sample in a study of a mutant IDH1 vaccine in newly diagnosed glioma. Their specific antigens are unknown. Assay: immunoSEQ multiplex PCR; the TCRdb copy retains only in-frame clones and omits some. This repertoire shows about 50,000 clones, around three quarters found once; its top ten account for around 4.7%. The source material was PBMCs, sampled from a glioma patient whose treatment included an IDH1 peptide vaccine. These receptor sequences come from a woman aged 40 to 50 with glioma. Some clones in this sample may be carry-over from other donors' samples. Both conserved end residues are trimmed from each CDR3. The D gene is left open where the match is weak. Not every row has a clone size; where given, it reads once, few, many or a size class.

j_call clone_size v_call d_call cdr3_aa
TRBJ1-3 NA TRBV9 TRBD1 ASSEQGAFGNTIY
TRBJ1-2 NA TRBV9 NA ASSQGPVYGYT
TRBJ2-1 NA TRBV10-3 NA AISSDSSSYNEQF
TRBJ1-3 NA TRBV21-1 NA ASSKVEGWGGRNTIY
TRBJ1-2 NA TRBV13 NA ASSGPQGLYGYT
TRBJ1-2 few TRBV14 NA ASSATGLYGYT
TRBJ2-3 NA TRBV7-2 TRBD2 ASSSGLAGNTDTQY
TRBJ2-7 once TRBV4-2 NA ASSQHRAYEQY
TRBJ1-5 NA TRBV4-2 NA ASSQVSGPQH
TRBJ1-1 once TRBV2 TRBD1 ASTARGSNTEAF
TRBJ1-5 few TRBV7-6 NA ASSPWASNQPQH
TRBJ1-2 NA TRBV5-1 TRBD1 ASSLDRGDYGYT
TRBJ2-1 NA TRBV9 NA ASSVEQWGEAF
TRBJ2-1 NA TRBV6-1 NA ASRMLDREYNEQF
TRBJ2-7 NA TRBV2 TRBD2 ASRRLAGASSYEQY
TRBJ2-7 once TRBV10-3 NA AISLSGSLSYEQY
TRBJ1-6 NA TRBV30 TRBD1 AWRGQGINSPLH
TRBJ2-7 once TRBV5-1 NA ASRPRDTPYEQY
TRBJ2-1 NA TRBV10-3 TRBD2 AIKVGASGAYNEQF
TRBJ2-6 NA TRBV7-2 NA ASSPAVARAGANVLT
TRBJ2-1 NA TRBV29-1 TRBD2 LAGAYNEQF
TRBJ2-7 NA TRBV28 NA ASSRPRTGSYEQY
TRBJ1-3 NA TRBV27 NA ASSLTKPGDRFGNTIY
TRBJ1-6 once TRBV5-6 NA ASSLRGENLDNSPLH
TRBJ1-1 NA TRBV19 NA ASSMVLGSTEAF
TRBJ2-5 NA TRBV7-2 NA ASTSPVYSETQY
TRBJ1-5 NA TRBV30 TRBD1 AWGQGFNQPQH
TRBJ1-6 NA TRBV4-3 NA ASSQDAGGVYNSPLH
TRBJ2-7 NA TRBV6-6 NA ASSSPRGEQY
TRBJ1-3 NA TRBV6-5 NA ASRRFSGNTIY
TRBJ1-1 NA TRBV5-5 NA ASSPRWGLLNTEAF
TRBJ2-6 few TRBV25-1 TRBD1 ASSELDRGNNNVLT
TRBJ2-7 few TRBV6-1 TRBD2 ASSESGGSSYEQY
TRBJ2-2 NA TRBV12-5 TRBD2 ASGRTSGGRLNTGELF
TRBJ2-2 NA TRBV7-3 NA ASSGRGGTGELF
TRBJ2-5 NA TRBV19 NA ASSMGRAEETQY
TRBJ2-4 NA TRBV10-2 TRBD1 ASSEGQAHGD
TRBJ2-7 NA TRBV4-2 NA ASSASGTGACEQY
TRBJ2-2 NA TRBV2 TRBD1 ASQTGGNTGELF
TRBJ1-5 NA TRBV30 NA AWSVSNPNQPQH
TRBJ2-2 NA TRBV30 NA AWSVLTANTGELF
TRBJ2-1 NA TRBV5-5 NA ASSRLVTDEQF
TRBJ2-1 NA TRBV7-6 TRBD2 ASSLVGGEKYNEQF
TRBJ1-2 NA TRBV2 NA ATLSIRPTDYGYT
TRBJ1-2 few TRBV30 NA AWSVAVGRTQGYT
TRBJ1-6 NA TRBV2 NA ASRVTGTTNSPLH
TRBJ2-7 NA TRBV5-6 TRBD2 ASSPVAGAFYEQY